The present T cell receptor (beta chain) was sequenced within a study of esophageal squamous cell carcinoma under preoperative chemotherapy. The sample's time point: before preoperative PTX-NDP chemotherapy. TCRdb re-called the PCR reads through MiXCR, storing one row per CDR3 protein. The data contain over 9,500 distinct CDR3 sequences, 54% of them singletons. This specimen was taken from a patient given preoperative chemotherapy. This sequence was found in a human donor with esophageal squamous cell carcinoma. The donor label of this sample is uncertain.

The DNA of the CDR3 is TGTGCCAGCAGTGGAGCGCGAGACAGGGTTGGAACTGAAGCTTTCTTT. The encoded protein is CASSGARDRVGTEAFF. This rearrangement joins TRBV6-1 to TRBJ1-1; 7 bases line up with TRBD1. Germline CDR1 and CDR2: MNHNS and SASEGT. The CDR3 has 16 residues. With 4 bases clipped from V and 5 bases from J, the junction kept 13 bases outside the gene matches.